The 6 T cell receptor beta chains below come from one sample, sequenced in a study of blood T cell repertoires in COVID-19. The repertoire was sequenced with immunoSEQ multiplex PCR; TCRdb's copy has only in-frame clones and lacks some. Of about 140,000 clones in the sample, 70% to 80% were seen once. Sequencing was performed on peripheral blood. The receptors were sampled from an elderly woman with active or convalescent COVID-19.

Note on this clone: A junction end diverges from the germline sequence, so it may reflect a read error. The CDR3 protein is CASSWGADRDRVF. In DNA, the CDR3 is TGCGCCAGCAGCTGGGGAGCGGACCGGGACAGAGTCTTC. This sequence joins TRBV5-1 and TRBJ2-4, with 7 positions matching TRBD1. The length of the CDR3 is 13 residues. Looked up from germline, CDR1 is SGHRS and CDR2 is YFSETQ.

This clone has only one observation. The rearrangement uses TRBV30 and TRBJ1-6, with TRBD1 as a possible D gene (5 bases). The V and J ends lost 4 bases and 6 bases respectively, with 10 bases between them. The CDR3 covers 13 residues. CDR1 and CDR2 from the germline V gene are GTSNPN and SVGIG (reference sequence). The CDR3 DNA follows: TGTGCCTGGAACCAGGGATCTAATTCACCCCTCCACTTT. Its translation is CAWNQGSNSPLHF.

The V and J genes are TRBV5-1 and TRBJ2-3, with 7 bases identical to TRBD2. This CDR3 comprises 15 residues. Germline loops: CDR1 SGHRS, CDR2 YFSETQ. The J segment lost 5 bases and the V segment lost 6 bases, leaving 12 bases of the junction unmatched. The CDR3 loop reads CASTPLGRGRDTQYF. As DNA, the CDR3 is TGCGCCAGCACTCCCCTCGGGCGGGGGAGAGATACGCAGTATTTT.

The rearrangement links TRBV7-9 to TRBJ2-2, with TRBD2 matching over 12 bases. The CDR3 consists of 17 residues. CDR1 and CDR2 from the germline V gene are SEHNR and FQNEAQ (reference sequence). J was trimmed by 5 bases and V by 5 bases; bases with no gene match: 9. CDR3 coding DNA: TGTGCCAGCAGCGTCGCTAGCGGGGGGGCCGGAACCGGGGAGCTGTTTTTT. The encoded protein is CASSVASGGAGTGELFF.

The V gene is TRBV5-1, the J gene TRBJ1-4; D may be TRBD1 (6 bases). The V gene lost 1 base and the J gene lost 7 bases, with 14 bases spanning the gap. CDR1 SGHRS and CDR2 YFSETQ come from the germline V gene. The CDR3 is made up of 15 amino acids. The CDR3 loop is CASSLWGGQGEKLFF. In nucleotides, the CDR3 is TGCGCCAGCAGCTTGTGGGGGGGGCAAGGTGAAAAACTGTTTTTT.

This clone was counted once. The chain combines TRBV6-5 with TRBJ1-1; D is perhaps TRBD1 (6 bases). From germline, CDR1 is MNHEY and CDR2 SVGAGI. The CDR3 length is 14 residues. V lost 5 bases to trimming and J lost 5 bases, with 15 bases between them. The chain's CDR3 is CASSNQGGGTEAFF. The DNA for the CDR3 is TGTGCCAGCAGTAATCAGGGAGGGGGGACTGAAGCTTTCTTT.